The source of this T cell receptor beta chain is a study of T-cell reconstitution after alpha-beta-depleted transplantation in children. Study results and limitations: Where alpha-beta T cells came from about two months after transplant was reportedly several hundred expanded graft clones. Newly produced T cells mostly provided counts and TCRbeta diversity after one year, as hyperexpanded clones declined.

Construction of the TCRbeta library involved unique molecular identifiers. Via MiXCR, TCRdb re-called the PCR reads, giving one row per CDR3 protein. The repertoire holds approximately 300,000 distinct CDR3 sequences, roughly 8.2% seen once, with about 8.2% in the top ten. This CDR3 contains 19 residues. Trimming pared 4 bases from V and 0 bases from J, leaving 20 bases between. The V gene's germline CDR1 is SGHRS and CDR2 YFSETQ. This clonotype occurred many times. Its antigen is as yet unknown. The sequence came from a female patient between 2 and 10 years old who had a stem cell transplant for Fanconi anemia, so the T cells may come from the graft donor. This sample comprised peripheral blood, obtained 360 days after TCRalphabeta/CD19-depleted stem cell transplant. The V call is TRBV5-1, the J call TRBJ2-6, with D perhaps being TRBD1 or TRBD2 (5 bases each). The CDR3 sequence is CASSRTTARVGSGANVLTF. CDR3 in DNA: TGCGCCAGCAGCAGGACGACAGCGAGGGTCGGCTCTGGGGCCAACGTCCTGACTTTC.